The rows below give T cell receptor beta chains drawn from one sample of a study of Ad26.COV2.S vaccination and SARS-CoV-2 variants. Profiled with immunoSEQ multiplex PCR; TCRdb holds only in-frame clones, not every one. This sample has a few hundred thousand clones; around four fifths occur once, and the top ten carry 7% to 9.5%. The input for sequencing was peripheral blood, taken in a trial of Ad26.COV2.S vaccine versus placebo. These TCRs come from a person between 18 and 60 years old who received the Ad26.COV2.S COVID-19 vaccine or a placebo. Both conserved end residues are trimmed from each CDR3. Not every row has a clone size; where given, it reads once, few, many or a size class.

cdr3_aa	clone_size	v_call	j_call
ASSLSGTHSPLH	NA	TRBV5-4	TRBJ1-6
ASSTRGGDVGNTIY	NA	TRBV4-1	TRBJ1-3
ASSPLRGTEAF	few	TRBV18	TRBJ1-1
ASSLSTRGETQY	NA	TRBV27	TRBJ2-5
ASSEGVGETDTQY	NA	TRBV6-4	TRBJ2-3
ACRLDQTNTDTQY	NA	TRBV5-4	TRBJ2-3
ATSERGVIETQY	once	TRBV15	TRBJ2-5
ASSPGGAGGNQPQH	NA	TRBV18	TRBJ1-5
ASRRTGTNTEAF	NA	TRBV7-2	TRBJ1-1
ASSLGGDLSEETQY	NA	TRBV11-2	TRBJ2-5
ASSLAGMVGV	NA	TRBV11-2	TRBJ2-1
ASSRGGLYNEQF	NA	TRBV6-5	TRBJ2-1
ASTPSGGVEKLF	NA	TRBV19	TRBJ1-4
ASSQDLAALYEQY	NA	TRBV4-2	TRBJ2-7
ASSWEVAKNIQY	NA	TRBV7-9	TRBJ2-4
ASSIDGGQPQH	NA	TRBV19	TRBJ1-5
ASSRDSDNYGYT	NA	TRBV6-5	TRBJ1-2
ASSSSGGAKETQY	NA	TRBV11-2	TRBJ2-5
ASRSRLAGTDTQY	NA	TRBV6-5	TRBJ2-3
ASSLWAGMGTDTQY	NA	TRBV27	TRBJ2-3
ASSPGLAGGRADTQY	NA	TRBV19	TRBJ2-3
ASSLGVQETQY	NA	TRBV11-2	TRBJ2-5
ASSQGQGRADTQY	NA	TRBV14	TRBJ2-3
ASSSHLPGNQPQH	few	TRBV10-1	TRBJ1-5
ASSSLDYNEQF	NA	TRBV5-1	TRBJ2-1